In its sample, the clone carrying this T cell receptor (beta chain) was seen a few times. The authors used template switching to add a universal primer site and gave cDNA unique molecular identifiers. TCRdb itself ran the 5' RACE reads through MiXCR, one entry per CDR3 protein. The data contain hundreds of thousands of distinct CDR3 sequences, around a sixth of them singletons. Germline CDR1 is MNHEY and CDR2 is SVGEGT. CDR3 length equals 14 residues. With 6 bases clipped from V and 3 bases from J, the junction kept 6 bases outside the gene matches. The sample is drawn from a study of identical twins. These data are also associated with another study on T cells expressing NK-cell markers. That report notes: The CD3+CD56-NKG2C+ fraction was also led by these clonotypes in several donors.

The sequencing sample was made of PBMCs. The chain recombines TRBV6-2 or TRBV6-3 with TRBJ1-2; TRBD1 agrees at 8 bases. The receptor's source is a woman aged 18-29 years in good health. This chain's CDR3 is CASRTTGEDYGYTF. The CDR3 DNA follows: TGTGCCAGCAGGACGACAGGGGAGGACTATGGCTACACCTTC.